Listed below are T cell receptor beta chains from one sample, sequenced in a study of cytomegalovirus exposure and HLA in healthy donors. TCRdb's table, derived via immunoSEQ multiplex PCR, lists solely in-frame clones and lacks some. The sample includes approximately 190,000 clones, over 70% of them seen just once. Material for sequencing was PBMCs. The receptors originated from a man aged 25-40 years in good health and CMV-seronegative. CDR3s leave out the opening cysteine and the closing phenylalanine or tryptophan.

V gene | CDR3 protein
TRBV28 | ASRLAGQGNMETQY
TRBV10-2 | ASSLNRGGDQPQH
TRBV7-2 | ASSLARSNEQF
TRBV25-1 | ASSVVELAGEEQF
TRBV5-4 | ASSLEGRELF
TRBV7-2 | ASSRSPSTEGELF
TRBV6-5 | ATWAGSLYGYT
TRBV28 | ASTLSSGGGGELF
TRBV5-5 | ASSPITGSTEAF
TRBV7-9 | ASSPGVVSGLREQY
TRBV18 | ASSPLAGHLSDSYEQY
TRBV25-1 | ASSELWASNSPLH
TRBV6-5 | ASSSGGGEADTQY
TRBV7-2 | ASSLTGDTQY
TRBV9 | ASSVAGNTEAF
TRBV18 | ASSPGQQETQY
TRBV5-1 | ASSWTGGRDNEQF
TRBV7-2 | ASSLDGGAYNEQF
TRBV2 | ASRPGHRGIQY
TRBV6-5 | ASSYPGTGAF
TRBV25-1 | ASSEFMGKETQY
TRBV7-9 | ASSVDPPRGREQY
TRBV30 | AWKVLAGRPVEQY
TRBV6-5 | ASSRGEAKNSQY